This section outlines one T cell receptor beta chain sequence together with its context. Its antigen remains unidentified. Germline V gene data show CDR1 as SEHNR and CDR2 as FQNEAQ (reference sequence). Trimming cost V 2 bases and J 2 bases, with 4 bases left between them. This CDR3 is built from 14 residues. These data are taken from a study of shared clonotypes between healthy human individuals. Study-wide context: The donors, a couple of women and three men, were aged 18 to 49.

General observations from the study: Several donors held around 5% of naive CD4 clonotypes in common. Researchers sampled blood only, noting tissue repertoires likely differ.

The assay was run at deep level. The method was immunoSEQ multiplex PCR; TCRdb's version includes in-frame clones alone and lacks a portion of them. Seen here are 2 million to 2.5 million clones, 85% to 95% observed once, and the top ten hold 0.13%. This clonotype originated in a man aged 18 to 35 in good health. This chain links TRBV7-9 with TRBJ2-6; D is unresolved. Sequences were obtained from naive CD4+ T cells sorted from blood. Subset in this sample: CD45RA+ positively selected. CDR3 residues: CASSLIAGANVLTF. The CDR3 bases are TGTGCCAGCAGCTTAATCGCTGGGGCCAACGTCCTGACTTTC. Full variable domain (remainder filled in from reference TRBV7-9 and TRBJ2-6): DTGVSQNPRHKITKRGQNVTFRCDPISEHNRLYWYRQTLGQGPEFLTYFQNEAQLEKSRLLSDRFSAERPKGSFSTLEIQRTEQGDSAMYLCASSLIAGANVLTFGAGSRLTVL.